The clone carrying this TCR beta chain was counted between two and nine times. The same CDR3 can be traced to other DNA sequences in this sample. The data were obtained in a study of blood T cell repertoires in COVID-19. The overall study: Samples representing acute and convalescent COVID-19 were sourced from the United States, Italy and Spain. T cells, B-cell-depleted T cells, or PBMCs supplied cDNA or gDNA.

In the original analysis: Reference gene primer amplification gave estimated nucleated cell counts. Clones were sequenced by immunoSEQ multiplex PCR, and TCRdb holds only the in-frame ones, with some missing. V and J calls and clone size are copied from that table; D and trimming were computed from the DNA. This table has a few hundred thousand clones, around 91% appearing once. All enrollees were about 18 to 89 years old and from 20 to 25 US areas. This receptor was obtained from a young woman with acute COVID-19. Input material: PBMCs or T cells enriched from blood (not recorded which).

The CDR3, as DNA: TGTGCCAGCTCCCCGGGACAGGCTAATGGCTACACCTTC. It encodes CASSPGQANGYTF. This chain connects TRBV18 to TRBJ1-2; 8 bases agree with TRBD1. After removal of 6 bases from V and 6 bases from J, the junction contained 6 bases not matched to a gene. The germline V gene encodes CDR1 KGHSH and CDR2 LQKENI. This CDR3 spans 13 amino acids.